Listed below are T cell receptor beta chains from one sample, sequenced in a study of blood T cell repertoires in COVID-19. The table came from immunoSEQ multiplex PCR; TCRdb's copy has only in-frame clones and leaves some out. The sample includes 200,000 to 250,000 clones, about 87% of them seen just once. Sequencing used PBMCs or T cells enriched from blood (not recorded which). All receptors come from a man between 45 and 60 years old who had been exposed to COVID-19. The CDR3 runs from the conserved cysteine through the conserved F or W.

V gene	J gene	CDR3 protein
TRBV28	TRBJ1-1	CASSFSGANTEAFF
TRBV9	TRBJ2-1	CASNLHGQYNEQFF
TRBV30	TRBJ1-2	CAWSGDRGYGYTF
TRBV5-1	TRBJ2-1	CASSANTGDYNEQFF
TRBV28	TRBJ2-3	CASSLPGLASTDTQYF
TRBV7-9	TRBJ2-3	CASSWGLAADTQYF
TRBV24-1	TRBJ1-4	CATSDSPTGTNEKLFF
TRBV19	TRBJ2-1	CASRPGLAGYNEQFF
TRBV7-9	TRBJ2-1	CASSVDRGLYNEQFF
TRBV7-9	TRBJ2-2	CASSRSRFPGELFF
TRBV5-1	TRBJ2-3	CASSLDEGSTDTQYF
TRBV9	TRBJ2-2	CASSVERYTGELFF
TRBV24-1	TRBJ2-3	CATSPLDEGLADTQYF
TRBV11-1	TRBJ1-2	CASSLRGGYGYTF
TRBV5-6	TRBJ1-1	CASSLGGQAPEAFF
TRBV7-2	TRBJ1-5	CASSSTQGVQPQHF